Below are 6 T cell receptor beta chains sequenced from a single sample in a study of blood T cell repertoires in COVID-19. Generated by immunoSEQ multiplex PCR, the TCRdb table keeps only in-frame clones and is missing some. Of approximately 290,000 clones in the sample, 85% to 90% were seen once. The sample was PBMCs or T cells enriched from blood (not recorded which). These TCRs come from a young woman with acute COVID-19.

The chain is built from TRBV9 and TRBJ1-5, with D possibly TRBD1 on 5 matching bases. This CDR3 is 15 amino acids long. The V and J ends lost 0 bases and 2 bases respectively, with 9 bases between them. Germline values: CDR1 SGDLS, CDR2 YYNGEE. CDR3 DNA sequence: TGTGCCAGCAGCGTAGGGGGGGACGGCAATCAGCCCCAGCATTTT. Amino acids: CASSVGGDGNQPQHF.

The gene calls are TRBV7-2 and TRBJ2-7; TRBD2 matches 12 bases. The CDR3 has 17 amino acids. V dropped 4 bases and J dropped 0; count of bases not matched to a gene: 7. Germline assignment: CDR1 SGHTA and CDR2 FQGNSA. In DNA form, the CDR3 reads TGTGCCAGCAGCTCGCCGAGACTAGCGGGAGCCTCCTACGAGCAGTACTTC. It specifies CASSSPRLAGASYEQYF.

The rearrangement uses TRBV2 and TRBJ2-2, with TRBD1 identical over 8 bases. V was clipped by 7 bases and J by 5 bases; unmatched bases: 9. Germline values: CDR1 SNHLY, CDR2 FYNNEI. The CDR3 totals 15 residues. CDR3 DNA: TGTGCCAGCACTACCGGACAGGGAGGAACCGGGGAGCTGTTTTTT. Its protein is CASTTGQGGTGELFF.

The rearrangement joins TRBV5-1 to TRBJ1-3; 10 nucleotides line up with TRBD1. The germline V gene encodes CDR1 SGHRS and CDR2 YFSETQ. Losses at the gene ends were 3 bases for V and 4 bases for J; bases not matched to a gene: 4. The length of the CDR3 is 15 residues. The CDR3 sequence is CASSYWDRGGNTIYF. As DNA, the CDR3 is TGCGCCAGCAGCTATTGGGACAGGGGAGGAAACACCATATATTTT.

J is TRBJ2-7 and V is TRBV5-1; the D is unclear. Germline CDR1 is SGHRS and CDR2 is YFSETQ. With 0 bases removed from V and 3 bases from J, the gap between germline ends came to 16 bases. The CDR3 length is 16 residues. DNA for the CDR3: TGCGCCAGCAGCTTGGGTGGGCTGCGCGACGACTACGAGCAGTACTTC. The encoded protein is CASSLGGLRDDYEQYF.

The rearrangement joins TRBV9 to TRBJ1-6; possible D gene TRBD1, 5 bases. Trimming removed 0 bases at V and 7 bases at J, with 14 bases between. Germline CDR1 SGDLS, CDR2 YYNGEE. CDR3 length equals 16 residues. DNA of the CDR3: TGTGCCAGCAGCGTAGCAGGGTGGGGGGGAAATTCACCCCTCCACTTT. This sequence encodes CASSVAGWGGNSPLHF.